This entry describes one T cell receptor (beta chain). Trimming took 3 bases from V and 3 from J; bases not matched to a gene: 4. CDR3 length: 14 residues. Looked up from germline, CDR1 is SGHRS and CDR2 is YFSETQ. Study processing details: Estimation of nucleated cell counts was performed using reference gene primer amplification. Clones were read by immunoSEQ multiplex PCR, and TCRdb kept only the in-frame ones, dropping some. D and trimming come from the DNA, and the V and J calls and clone size come from that table. The data contain 150,000 to 190,000 clones, about four fifths of them singletons. The source of the sample is a study of blood T cell repertoires in COVID-19. Across the whole study: T cells, B-cell-depleted T cells, or PBMCs supplied cDNA or gDNA.

The rearrangement links TRBV5-1 to TRBJ1-2, with TRBD1 matching over 8 bases. What was sequenced was peripheral blood. The TCR was taken from a man between 60 and 75 years old with acute or convalescent COVID-19. DNA of the CDR3: TGCGCCAGCAGCTACACAGGGGGGGACTATGGCTACACCTTC. Its protein product is CASSYTGGDYGYTF.